One and the same sample provided the 28 T cell receptor beta chains below, sequenced in a study of blood T cell repertoires in COVID-19. Using immunoSEQ multiplex PCR, the repertoire was profiled, and TCRdb retains in-frame clones only, with some absent. The sample holds about 330,000 clones, roughly 87% seen once. The sequencing input was peripheral blood. The receptors shown here come from a young man with COVID-19, enrolled during active disease.

The chain uses TRBV4-3 and TRBJ2-5; TRBD2 aligns across 7 bases. With V trimmed by 0 bases and J by 1 base, 11 bases remained unmatched. Germline V lookup: CDR1 LGHNA, CDR2 YSLEER. The CDR3 spans 18 residues. The CDR3, as DNA: TGCGCCAGCAGCCAAGATATGGGGGGGGGAAACCCCCAAGAGACCCAGTACTTC. The encoded protein is CASSQDMGGGNPQETQYF.

This chain links TRBV7-9 with TRBJ2-3; 11 bases line up with TRBD1. Germline CDR1 is SEHNR and CDR2 is FQNEAQ (reference sequence). The V and J ends lost 5 bases and 4 bases, in that order; junction bases with no gene match: 5. This CDR3 has 15 amino acids. CDR3 coding DNA: TGTGCCAGCAGCCCACCGGACAGGGGGCCAGATACGCAGTATTTT. Its protein product is CASSPPDRGPDTQYF.

The V and J genes are TRBV6-2 or TRBV6-3 and TRBJ2-1; D is unclear. The CDR3 extends over 12 amino acids. The germline V and J ends were trimmed by 4 bases and 6 bases, with 7 bases remaining between them. Germline CDR1 is MNHEY and CDR2 is SVGEGT. DNA for the CDR3: TGTGCCAGCAGTTCCGGCGGCAATGAGCAGTTCTTC. This encodes CASSSGGNEQFF.

CDR3 sequence reads: CASSWPSGGWDEQFF. Here the CDR3 DNA reads TGTGCCAGCAGTTGGCCTAGCGGGGGTTGGGATGAGCAGTTCTTC. This chain uses TRBV6-2 or TRBV6-3 with TRBJ2-1; 10 bases line up with TRBD2. Germline trimming cut 4 bases from V and 8 bases from J; bases unmatched to any gene: 8. Looked up from germline, CDR1 is MNHEY and CDR2 is SVGEGT. The CDR3 loop spans 15 amino acids.

V and J are TRBV11-2 and TRBJ1-4; tentatively, D is TRBD1 (6 bases). This CDR3 is 18 amino acids long. CDR1 is SGHAT and CDR2 is FQNNGV in the germline V gene. Trimming pared 4 bases from V and 2 bases from J, leaving 20 bases between. The CDR3 DNA sequence: TGTGCCAGCAGCTCTCATTCATTCATCCAGGGGACTAATGAAAAACTGTTTTTT. Translating gives CASSSHSFIQGTNEKLFF.

This chain connects TRBV6-6 to TRBJ2-4; a weak D match, TRBD1 (6 bases). Germline values: CDR1 MNHNY, CDR2 SVGAGI (reference sequence). The CDR3 extends over 16 amino acids. Trimming cost V 7 bases and J 0 bases, with 16 bases left between them. The CDR3 is CASTTDRSLAKNIQYF. DNA of the CDR3: TGTGCCAGCACCACGGACAGATCTCTAGCCAAAAACATTCAGTACTTC.

The chain is built from TRBV9 and TRBJ2-3, with TRBD2 matching over 7 bases. Germline V gene data show CDR1 as SGDLS and CDR2 as YYNGEE. CDR3 length: 18 residues. Germline trimming cut 0 bases from V and 4 bases from J; bases unmatched to any gene: 14. The CDR3 coding sequence is TGTGCCAGCAGCGTAGAGGGGAGGGCCCTCGAGCGGGCAGATACGCAGTATTTT. Residues: CASSVEGRALERADTQYF.

This sequence joins TRBV19 and TRBJ2-3; 8 positions agree with TRBD2. V was clipped by 8 bases and J by 5 bases; unmatched bases: 12. Germline-derived CDR1 and CDR2 are LNHDA and SQIVND (reference sequence). This CDR3 has 15 amino acids. The CDR3 spells CASALPGGRGDTQYF. In DNA, the CDR3 is TGTGCCAGTGCCCTTCCGGGAGGGCGGGGAGATACGCAGTATTTT.

The chain carries TRBV28 and TRBJ2-4, with D possibly TRBD1 on 6 matching bases. With 1 base removed from V and 0 bases from J, the gap between germline ends came to 10 bases. CDR3 length equals 16 residues. CDR1 is MDHEN, CDR2 SYDVKM, per germline. The CDR3 sequence: CASSLLQGIAKNIQYF. The CDR3 DNA follows: TGTGCCAGCAGTTTATTACAGGGAATAGCCAAAAACATTCAGTACTTC.

The chain employs TRBV2 and TRBJ1-5; 8 nucleotides align to TRBD1. CDR1 is SNHLY, CDR2 FYNNEI, per germline. J was trimmed by 1 base and V by 7 bases; bases with no gene match: 6. This CDR3 is 15 amino acids long. CDR3 sequence reads: CASKVQGGSNQPQHF. Written as DNA, the CDR3 is TGTGCCAGCAAGGTACAGGGGGGAAGCAATCAGCCCCAGCATTTT.

The chain is built from TRBV6-5 and TRBJ1-2, with 9 bases that match TRBD1. The V gene's germline CDR1 is MNHEY and CDR2 SVGAGI. The CDR3 totals 16 residues. Trimming at V came to 2 bases and at J to 3 bases, leaving 7 bases not matched to a gene. CDR3 loop: CASSYGGQGVHYGYTF. CDR3 bases: TGTGCCAGCAGTTACGGGGGACAGGGAGTTCACTATGGCTACACCTTC.

This clone came up a few times. The V call is TRBV19, the J call TRBJ2-1; a weak D match, TRBD2 (6 bases). Germline V gene sequence: CDR1 LNHDA, CDR2 SQIVND (reference sequence). This CDR3 is built from 17 residues. V lost 6 bases and J 1 base, leaving 19 bases between the germline ends. The CDR3 DNA reads TGTGCCAGTAGCCCTAGGGGCGGGATCTTATCCTACAATGAGCAGTTCTTC. This codes for CASSPRGGILSYNEQFF.

This clone occurred once. The chain employs TRBV11-2 and TRBJ1-1, with TRBD1 matching 10 bases. With V trimmed by 6 bases and J by 0 bases, 4 bases remained unmatched. CDR1 and CDR2 from the germline V gene are SGHAT and FQNNGV. The CDR3 loop spans 15 amino acids. CDR3 bases: TGTGCCAGCAGTACGGGACAGGGGATGAACACTGAAGCTTTCTTT. It translates to CASSTGQGMNTEAFF.

The chain recombines TRBV6-2 or TRBV6-3 with TRBJ1-6, with unresolved D. Germline lookup yields CDR1 MNHEY and CDR2 SVGEGT. Trimming took 2 bases from V and 7 from J, leaving 12 bases between them. The CDR3 is 15 residues long. The CDR3 here is CASSYRGTQNSPLHF. The CDR3 DNA reads as TGTGCCAGCAGTTACCGGGGTACTCAGAATTCACCCCTCCACTTT.

V gene TRBV18 combines with J gene TRBJ2-1, with TRBD2 identical over 16 bases. Germline lookup yields CDR1 KGHSH and CDR2 LQKENI. CDR3 length equals 16 residues. V shed 3 bases, J shed 9 bases, and the junction held 5 bases outside the gene matches. The CDR3 DNA is TGTGCCAGCTCACCGGGGACTAGCGGGAGGGCCGGTGAGCAGTTCTTC. Amino acid sequence: CASSPGTSGRAGEQFF.

This clone has just a few counts. J is TRBJ2-1 and V is TRBV5-6; 7 bases are shared with TRBD1. The CDR3 has 14 residues. From germline, CDR1 is SGHDT and CDR2 YYEEEE. Unmatched junction bases numbered 8, after V lost 4 bases and J lost 7 bases. The CDR3 loop reads CASSLWTGRNEQFF. The CDR3 region has the DNA TGTGCCAGCAGCCTCTGGACAGGACGGAATGAGCAGTTCTTC. The full variable domain, its missing parts supplied by reference TRBV5-6 and TRBJ2-1, is DAGVTQSPTHLIKTRGQQVTLRCSPKSGHDTVSWYQQALGQGPQFIFQYYEEEERQRGNFPDRFSGHQFPNYSSELNVNALLLGDSALYLCASSLWTGRNEQFFGPGTRLTVL.

The rearrangement links TRBV5-4 to TRBJ2-1, with 16 bases that match TRBD2. The CDR3 spans 18 residues. Unmatched junction bases numbered 8, after V lost 4 bases and J lost 4 bases. The germline V gene encodes CDR1 SGHNT and CDR2 YYREEE (reference sequence). The CDR3: CASSPGTSGGAVYNEQFF. In nucleotides, the CDR3 is TGTGCCAGCAGCCCGGGGACTAGCGGGGGGGCCGTGTACAATGAGCAGTTCTTC.

This clone was observed a single time. V usage is TRBV2 and J usage is TRBJ1-5; D may be TRBD1 (5 bases). V lost 6 bases and J 5 bases, leaving 17 bases between the germline ends. This CDR3 has 15 residues. The germline CDR1 and CDR2 sequences are SNHLY and FYNNEI. The CDR3 DNA reads TGTGCCAGCAGCGTCCAAACTGGGGCCTATCAGCCCCAGCATTTT. Protein product: CASSVQTGAYQPQHF.

This clone has only one observation. The chain uses TRBV4-3 and TRBJ1-4; 7 positions match TRBD1. From germline, CDR1 is LGHNA and CDR2 YSLEER. V lost 2 bases, J lost 3 bases, and 3 bases stayed unmatched. This CDR3 region has 15 residues. In DNA form, the CDR3 reads TGCGCCAGCAGCCAACCAGGGGGTTCTAATGAAAAACTGTTTTTT. It translates to CASSQPGGSNEKLFF.

The genes are TRBV28 and TRBJ2-1, with 10 bases matching TRBD2. Looked up from germline, CDR1 is MDHEN and CDR2 is SYDVKM. The CDR3 length is 15 residues. With 2 bases clipped from V and 6 bases from J, the junction kept 4 bases outside the gene matches. CDR3 in amino acids: CASSLSPSGGNEQFF. DNA for the CDR3: TGTGCCAGCAGTTTAAGTCCTAGCGGGGGCAATGAGCAGTTCTTC. The full variable domain, its missing parts supplied by reference TRBV28 and TRBJ2-1, is DVKVTQSSRYLVKRTGEKVFLECVQDMDHENMFWYRQDPGLGLRLIYFSYDVKMKEKGDIPEGYSVSREKKERFSLILESASTNQTSMYLCASSLSPSGGNEQFFGPGTRLTVL.

CDR3 sequence: CASSSRQGTSQPQHF. The CDR3 coding sequence is TGTGCCAGCAGCTCCCGACAGGGGACAAGTCAGCCCCAGCATTTT. The chain joins TRBV7-2 to TRBJ1-5, with TRBD1 matching 8 bases. Unmatched junction bases numbered 8, after V lost 4 bases and J lost 6 bases. Germline CDR1 and CDR2: SGHTA and FQGNSA. CDR3 length equals 15 residues.

V usage is TRBV12-3 or TRBV12-4 and J usage is TRBJ1-5; 7 positions agree with TRBD1. This CDR3 spans 13 amino acids. V was clipped by 6 bases and J by 7 bases; unmatched bases: 6. The CDR3 spells CASRPTGVQPQHF. As DNA, the CDR3 is TGTGCCAGCAGACCCACAGGGGTGCAGCCCCAGCATTTT.

The chain is built from TRBV29-1 and TRBJ2-2, with 9 bases that match TRBD1. V trimming: 6 bases; J trimming: 6 bases; junction bases outside the gene matches: 14. The CDR3 runs 16 residues. Germline V gene lookup returns CDR1 SQVTM and CDR2 ANQGSEA. Written as DNA, the CDR3 is TGCAGCGTCCGGTCCCGGGACAGGGAACCCTCCGGGGAGCTGTTTTTT. This codes for CSVRSRDREPSGELFF.

The table lists this clone with a count of one. J is TRBJ2-1 and V is TRBV29-1; 9 positions agree with TRBD2. Germline CDR1 SQVTM, CDR2 ANQGSEA. The V gene end was trimmed by 7 bases and the J gene end by 5 bases; junction bases not matched to a gene: 3. CDR3 length: 12 amino acids. CDR3 amino acids: CSAGLADNEQFF. The CDR3 DNA sequence: TGCAGCGCGGGACTAGCTGACAATGAGCAGTTCTTC.

V and J are TRBV11-2 and TRBJ2-3; 16 bases match TRBD2. Germline V gene data show CDR1 as SGHAT and CDR2 as FQNNGV. The length of the CDR3 is 15 residues. V lost 11 bases to trimming and J lost 5 bases; unmatched junction nucleotides: 7. The CDR3 sequence is CASEGLAGGKDTQYF. CDR3 sequence (DNA): TGTGCCTCCGAGGGACTAGCGGGGGGGAAAGATACGCAGTATTTT.

This chain uses TRBV6-2 or TRBV6-3 with TRBJ2-1; 9 bases are a match to TRBD1. The CDR3 totals 16 residues. Germline CDR1 is MNHEY and CDR2 is SVGEGT. V lost 5 bases to trimming and J lost 2 bases; unmatched junction nucleotides: 7. CDR3: CASSRDRDQTYNEQFF. Here the CDR3 DNA reads TGTGCCAGCAGTCGGGACAGGGACCAGACCTACAATGAGCAGTTCTTC.

To note about this clone: A read error may produce the germline difference seen at one junction end. The rearrangement uses TRBV7-9 and TRBJ1-2; TRBD1 aligns across 7 bases. CDR1 and CDR2 (germline): SEHNR, FQNEAQ (reference sequence). The CDR3 has 16 residues. The DNA of the CDR3 is TGTGCCAGCAGCATAGCGGACAGGTCCCTAAACTATGGCTACACCTTC. Translation gives CASSIADRSLNYGYTF. The variable domain in full, with the rest retrieved from reference TRBV7-9 and TRBJ1-2, is DTGVSQNPRHKITKRGQNVTFRCDPISEHNRLYWYRQTLGQGPEFLTYFQNEAQLEKSRLLSDRFSAERPKGSFSTLEIQRTEQGDSAMYLCASSIADRSLNYGYTFGSGTRLTVV.

This clone was counted at least ten times. CDR3 loop: CASSRQGGGIVEQYF. In DNA, the CDR3 is TGTGCCAGCAGTCGACAGGGCGGAGGGATCGTCGAGCAGTACTTC. The V and J genes are TRBV6-5 and TRBJ2-7; perhaps TRBD1 as D (7 bases). V was shortened by 5 bases and J by 6 bases, with 20 bases between the two germline ends. The CDR3 has 15 residues. Germline loops: CDR1 MNHEY, CDR2 SVGAGI.